One and the same sample provided the 29 T cell receptor beta chains below, sequenced in a study of cytomegalovirus exposure and HLA in healthy donors. The PCR made use of 60 Vbeta and 13 Jbeta primers. The assay was immunoSEQ multiplex PCR, and TCRdb's table has in-frame clones only and misses some. The data show around 160,000 clones, approximately 71% seen once. Material for sequencing was PBMCs. The source of these receptors is a woman aged 18-29 years in good health and CMV-seropositive.

The chain couples TRBV21-1 to TRBJ2-3; TRBD2, the D gene given by the table, was not confirmed from the DNA. TRBV21-1 is listed as a pseudogene. The CDR3 has 21 amino acids. The CDR3 region is CASSPNSQGLAGVSRADTQYF. CDR3 in DNA: TGTGCCAGCAGCCCAAATTCCCAAGGACTAGCGGGAGTAAGTCGGGCAGATACGCAGTATTTT.

The chain joins TRBV15 to TRBJ2-7; TRBD1 agrees at 11 bases. The V gene end was trimmed by 3 bases and the J gene end by 3 bases; junction bases not matched to a gene: 4. Germline V lookup: CDR1 LNHNV, CDR2 YYDKDF (reference sequence). The CDR3 consists of 15 residues. The DNA of the CDR3 is TGTGCCACCAGCAGGGGGACAGGGGGGGACTACGAGCAGTACTTC. It specifies CATSRGTGGDYEQYF. Using reference TRBV15 and TRBJ2-7 for the parts outside the CDR3, the full variable domain is DAMVIQNPRYQVTQFGKPVTLSCSQTLNHNVMYWYQQKSSQAPKLLFHYYDKDFNNEADTPDNFQSRRPNTSFCFLDIRSPGLGDTAMYLCATSRGTGGDYEQYFGPGTRLTVT.

This rearrangement joins TRBV28 to TRBJ2-5, with 11 bases lining up with TRBD2. V trimming: 2 bases; J trimming: 4 bases; junction bases outside the gene matches: 18. The CDR3 length is 20 residues. The V gene's germline CDR1 is MDHEN and CDR2 SYDVKM. CDR3 residues: CASSLPPRSSTSGMRETQYF. CDR3 nucleotide sequence: TGTGCCAGCAGTTTACCTCCACGATCTTCGACTAGCGGGATGCGAGAGACCCAGTACTTC.

The chain is built from TRBV2 and TRBJ1-2, with a tentative D call TRBD1 (5 bases). V lost 2 bases and J 10 bases, leaving 14 bases between the germline ends. The length of the CDR3 is 13 residues. Germline CDR1 reads SNHLY; CDR2 reads FYNNEI. The CDR3 here is CASSEQGGVSYTF. The CDR3 DNA sequence: TGTGCCAGCAGTGAACAGGGTGGTGTATCCTACACCTTC.

The chain is built from TRBV5-5 and TRBJ1-5, with a tentative D call TRBD1 (5 bases). CDR3 length equals 14 residues. V dropped 2 bases and J dropped 3 bases, with 9 bases sitting between them. Germline V gives CDR1 SGHKS, CDR2 YYEKEE (reference sequence). CDR3 nucleotides: TGTGCCAGCAGCTTTGACAGCCTCAATCAGCCCCAGCATTTT. The encoded protein is CASSFDSLNQPQHF.

The chain links TRBV7-9 to TRBJ2-7; a weak D match, TRBD1 (6 bases). CDR3 size: 15 residues. The germline gives CDR1 SEHNR, CDR2 FQNEAQ (reference sequence). Trimming removed 6 bases at V and 0 bases at J, with 15 bases between. CDR3 protein: CASSTQGHLSYEQYF. The CDR3 region has the DNA TGTGCCAGCAGTACACAGGGACACCTCTCCTACGAGCAGTACTTC.

This sequence joins TRBV5-1 and TRBJ1-6, with D perhaps TRBD1 (6 bases). This CDR3 comprises 16 residues. V lost 2 bases, J lost 7 bases, and 16 bases lay in between. In germline, CDR1 is SGHRS, CDR2 YFSETQ. In nucleotides, the CDR3 is TGCGCCAGCAGCTTAAGACAGACAGGCGGCAATTCACCCCTCCACTTT. It encodes CASSLRQTGGNSPLHF.

The chain links TRBV4-1 to TRBJ1-1; 8 bases are a match to TRBD1. The germline gives CDR1 MGHRA, CDR2 YSYEKL. V shed 0 bases and J 2 bases; nucleotides not matched to a gene: 2. The CDR3 runs 15 residues. CDR3 sequence: CASSQDAGGNTEAFF. CDR3 nucleotides: TGCGCCAGCAGCCAAGATGCAGGGGGCAACACTGAAGCTTTCTTT.

The rearrangement links TRBV6-4 to TRBJ1-5, with D possibly being TRBD1 (5 bases). Germline CDR1 MRHNA, CDR2 SNTAGT. The CDR3 is 15 residues long. CDR3 in DNA: TGTGCTCCCGCCCAGGGCAGGGTATGGATTCAGCCCCAGCATTTT. It is translated as CAPAQGRVWIQPQHF.

CDR3 DNA sequence: TGTGCTAGTGGTCTCGGGACAGGCAATGGCTACACCTTC. Its translation: CASGLGTGNGYTF. This rearrangement joins TRBV12-5 to TRBJ1-2; 8 bases fit TRBD1. J gave up 6 bases and V 5 bases, and 5 bases lay outside the gene matches. CDR1 and CDR2 from the germline V gene are LGHNT and FRNRAP. The CDR3 is 13 residues long.

The chain links TRBV5-1 to TRBJ1-2; 7 bases agree with TRBD1. With 4 bases clipped from V and 3 bases from J, the junction kept 3 bases outside the gene matches. CDR1 is SGHRS, CDR2 YFSETQ, per germline. The CDR3 contains 13 residues. The CDR3 loop reads CASSRDSDYGYTF. The CDR3 DNA is TGCGCCAGCAGCAGGGACAGTGACTATGGCTACACCTTC.

This clone was recorded a few times. The chain carries TRBV18 and TRBJ2-1, with D perhaps matching TRBD2 (6 bases). Deletions cut 1 base from V and 9 bases from J, with 16 bases between. CDR1 is KGHSH and CDR2 is LQKENI in the germline V gene. The CDR3 runs to 15 residues. The CDR3 sequence is CASSPRRDPISEQFF. Here the CDR3 DNA reads TGTGCCAGCTCACCACGGCGGGACCCCATTTCTGAGCAGTTCTTC. Variable domain in full (rest from reference TRBV18 and TRBJ2-1): NAGVMQNPRHLVRRRGQEARLRCSPMKGHSHVYWYRQLPEEGLKFMVYLQKENIIDESGMPKERFSAEFPKEGPSILRIQQVVRGDSAAYFCASSPRRDPISEQFFGPGTRLTVL.

The chain recombines TRBV9 with TRBJ2-2, with 9 bases that match TRBD2. CDR1 SGDLS and CDR2 YYNGEE come from the germline V gene. The CDR3 covers 18 residues. After removal of 2 bases from V and 4 bases from J, the junction contained 12 bases not matched to a gene. The CDR3: CASSVGPLAGLGTGELFF. CDR3 nucleotide sequence: TGTGCCAGCAGCGTGGGTCCTCTAGCGGGGCTAGGCACCGGGGAGCTGTTTTTT.

The chain couples TRBV5-4 to TRBJ2-6; 7 bases agree with TRBD1. In germline, CDR1 is SGHNT, CDR2 YYREEE (reference sequence). Trimming cost V 0 bases and J 2 bases; bases outside gene matches: 2. This CDR3 comprises 16 residues. The CDR3 sequence is CASSLGQGAGANVLTF. The CDR3 DNA is TGTGCCAGCAGCTTGGGACAGGGCGCTGGGGCCAACGTCCTGACTTTC.

The chain recombines TRBV12-5 with TRBJ1-2, with D uncertain. This CDR3 comprises 13 residues. V was clipped by 3 bases and J by 4 bases, with 9 bases between them. The germline gives CDR1 LGHNT, CDR2 FRNRAP. In nucleotides, the CDR3 is TGTGCTAGTGGTTTACACAACCTCTATGGCTACACCTTC. It translates to CASGLHNLYGYTF.

This clone was seen a single time. The chain is built from TRBV5-4 and TRBJ1-1, with TRBD1 matching over 8 bases. The CDR3 is 14 amino acids. V dropped 3 bases and J dropped 1; count of bases not matched to a gene: 2. Germline-derived CDR1 and CDR2 are SGHNT and YYREEE (reference sequence). CDR3 protein: CASSYGQGNTEAFF. DNA for the CDR3: TGTGCCAGCAGCTACGGACAGGGGAACACTGAAGCTTTCTTT.

The chain recombines TRBV6-5 with TRBJ1-1, with a weak D call TRBD1 (5 bases). The CDR3 runs 14 residues. Germline V lookup: CDR1 MNHEY, CDR2 SVGAGI. V was pared by 6 bases and J by 3 bases, with 14 bases between. The CDR3 sequence is CASRMTVEYTEAFF. As DNA, the CDR3 is TGTGCCAGCAGAATGACAGTTGAGTACACTGAAGCTTTCTTT.

V gene TRBV4-1 combines with J gene TRBJ2-5, with D maybe TRBD2 (5 bases). The CDR3 spans 14 residues. Germline lookup yields CDR1 MGHRA and CDR2 YSYEKL. V was cut by 4 bases and J by 3 bases, with 12 bases left in between. The CDR3 sequence: CASSPPEREETQYF. CDR3 nucleotide sequence: TGCGCCAGCAGCCCCCCTGAGAGGGAAGAGACCCAGTACTTC.

The chain recombines TRBV28 with TRBJ2-7; 9 bases line up with TRBD1. CDR1 and CDR2 (germline): MDHEN, SYDVKM. V shed 3 bases, J shed 6 bases, and the junction held 6 bases outside the gene matches. The CDR3 runs to 14 residues. In DNA form, the CDR3 reads TGTGCCAGCAGTTTTCTACCACAGGGGGCCGAGCAGTACTTC. It encodes CASSFLPQGAEQYF.

This rearrangement joins TRBV7-2 to TRBJ1-1, with TRBD1 matching 10 bases. With V trimmed by 2 bases and J by 5 bases, 5 bases remained unmatched. The germline gives CDR1 SGHTA, CDR2 FQGNSA. The CDR3 is 15 residues long. CDR3 in DNA: TGTGCCAGCAGCTTAACCGGGACAGGGGTTACTGAAGCTTTCTTT. Translating it yields CASSLTGTGVTEAFF.

The genes are TRBV5-5 and TRBJ2-7; 13 bases align to TRBD2. Germline-derived CDR1 and CDR2 are SGHKS and YYEKEE (reference sequence). The CDR3 spans 18 residues. With 0 bases clipped from V and 5 bases from J, the junction kept 11 bases outside the gene matches. CDR3 DNA: TGTGCCAGCAGCTTGGTTTTATTACTAGCGGGAGGGCCAGACGAGCAGTACTTC. This encodes CASSLVLLLAGGPDEQYF. The full variable domain, in which reference TRBV5-5 and TRBJ2-7 provide the parts outside the CDR3, is DAGVTQSPTHLIKTRGQQVTLRCSPISGHKSVSWYQQVLGQGPQFIFQYYEKEERGRGNFPDRFSARQFPNYSSELNVNALLLGDSALYLCASSLVLLLAGGPDEQYFGPGTRLTVT.

This rearrangement joins TRBV2 to TRBJ2-7, with 8 bases aligning to TRBD2. J lost 1 base, V lost 8 bases, and 7 bases had no gene match. The germline V gene has CDR1 SNHLY and CDR2 FYNNEI. The CDR3 spans 14 residues. CDR3 in DNA: TGTGCCAGCCGGATAGCGGGGTCTTCCTACGAGCAGTACTTC. Translated, it gives CASRIAGSSYEQYF. The full variable domain, rest sourced from reference TRBV2 and TRBJ2-7, is EPEVTQTPSHQVTQMGQEVILRCVPISNHLYFYWYRQILGQKVEFLVSFYNNEISEKSEIFDDQFSVERPDGSNFTLKIRSTKLEDSAMYFCASRIAGSSYEQYFGPGTRLTVT.

The chain couples TRBV7-3 to TRBJ2-5; D is unresolved. CDR3 length: 13 amino acids. Looked up from germline, CDR1 is SGHTA and CDR2 is FQGTGA. V lost 5 bases and J 4 bases, leaving 11 bases between the germline ends. DNA for the CDR3: TGTGCCAGCAGCCCCGACGGCGGAGAGACCCAGTACTTC. Its translation is CASSPDGGETQYF.

The chain employs TRBV27 and TRBJ2-6; possible D gene TRBD1, 6 bases. The germline CDR1 and CDR2 sequences are MNHEY and SMNVEV (reference sequence). V lost 2 bases, J lost 1 base, and 27 bases lay in between. The CDR3 totals 22 residues. CDR3 residues: CASSLVGADQALIESGANVLTF. The DNA of the CDR3 is TGTGCCAGCAGTTTAGTGGGGGCAGACCAAGCCCTAATTGAATCTGGGGCCAACGTCCTGACTTTC.

The chain recombines TRBV5-6 with TRBJ2-5; D possibly corresponds to TRBD1 (6 bases). Germline loops: CDR1 SGHDT, CDR2 YYEEEE. V gave up 3 bases and J gave up 2 bases, with 14 bases separating them. The CDR3 is 15 residues long. The CDR3 DNA sequence: TGTGCCAGCAGCTCCGGGACACTCACACAAGAGACCCAGTACTTC. Translating it yields CASSSGTLTQETQYF.

The rearrangement uses TRBV7-2 and TRBJ1-1, with D possibly TRBD1 on 5 matching bases. Germline V gives CDR1 SGHTA, CDR2 FQGNSA. V lost 4 bases, J lost 3 bases, and 9 bases lay in between. The CDR3 length is 13 residues. CDR3 in amino acids: CASSSDSYTEAFF. The CDR3 DNA reads as TGTGCCAGCAGCTCAGACAGCTACACTGAAGCTTTCTTT.

The chain is built from TRBV4-1 and TRBJ2-7, with 12 bases fitting TRBD2. Trimming removed 9 bases from V and 7 bases from J; junction bases left unmatched: 7. Germline lookup yields CDR1 MGHRA and CDR2 YSYEKL. There are 13 residues in the CDR3. CDR3 sequence: CASRLAGDGEQYF. Here the CDR3 DNA reads TGCGCCAGTCGACTAGCGGGAGATGGGGAGCAGTACTTC.

The chain recombines TRBV6-1 with TRBJ1-1; D is possibly TRBD1 (6 bases). V gave up 6 bases and J gave up 4 bases, with 12 bases separating them. CDR1 MNHNS and CDR2 SASEGT come from the germline V gene. This CDR3 region has 13 residues. The CDR3 sequence is CASSLQGSTEAFF. The CDR3, as DNA: TGTGCCAGCAGCCTACAGGGTTCCACTGAAGCTTTCTTT.

The chain employs TRBV6-6 and TRBJ2-7, with D maybe TRBD2 (6 bases). Trimming took 5 bases from V and 2 from J, leaving 19 bases between them. This CDR3 comprises 16 residues. CDR1 is MNHNY, CDR2 SVGAGI, per germline (reference sequence). The CDR3 nucleotides are TGTGCCAGCAGTAACCCCCCCTGGGGGGAGCCCTACGAGCAGTACTTC. It specifies CASSNPPWGEPYEQYF.